This is a list of T cell receptor beta chains from one sample in a study of T-cell memory formation after mild COVID-19. MiXCR, applied by TCRdb to the 5' RACE reads, yields one record per CDR3 protein. The table includes 200,000 to 250,000 distinct CDR3 sequences, approximately 9% detected once. The sequenced sample consisted of PBMCs or a T cell subset sorted from them (not recorded which). The receptors were gathered from a man between 18 and 35 years old who had mild COVID-19 (a few samples of this study predate the infection). Cell type and time point are not known. CDR3s leave out the opening cysteine and the closing phenylalanine or tryptophan.

>TRBV18|TRBJ2-3
ASSPSTGDTDTQY
>TRBV29-1|TRBJ2-1
SGQTGGKNEQF
>TRBV20-1|TRBJ1-5
SARVNRGGDQPQH
>TRBV28|TRBJ1-1
ASIRAGTEAF
>TRBV5-1|TRBJ2-7
ASNRGQGAPFGEQY
>TRBV10-3|TRBJ2-3
AISESSGGGDTQY
>TRBV20-1|TRBJ1-1
SARLPPDRENTEAF
>TRBV11-2|TRBJ2-1
ASSLAGDFYNEQF
>TRBV19|TRBJ1-5
ASPSTGSNQPQH
>TRBV18|TRBJ2-5
ASSPLGSGQGQETQY
>TRBV12-3/TRBV12-4|TRBJ1-2
ASSSAPRGYT
>TRBV3-1|TRBJ1-1
ASSRQVPTEAF
>TRBV19|TRBJ1-2
ASKTGSINYGYT
>TRBV20-1|TRBJ2-1
SASPYRSYNEQF
>TRBV20-1|TRBJ2-5
SARQGDSKETQY
>TRBV6-6|TRBJ1-1
ASSYQGAWEAF
>TRBV9|TRBJ1-2
ASSSRTGSLYGYT
>TRBV3-1|TRBJ2-5
ASSQEGDGTQY
>TRBV7-2|TRBJ2-4
ASSARLAGVNIQY
>TRBV7-2|TRBJ2-2
ASSLNTGWTGELF
>TRBV4-3|TRBJ1-2
ASSQGIYRRYGYT
>TRBV10-3|TRBJ2-1
AISESGSRRDPSGINEQF
>TRBV27|TRBJ1-2
ASSRTGSDYGYT
>TRBV20-1|TRBJ2-2
SARAPDRGAGELF
>TRBV20-1|TRBJ1-6
SASAITGDRNSPLH
>TRBV6-2/TRBV6-3|TRBJ2-7
ASSTRGTLAEY
>TRBV29-1|TRBJ2-5
SAARVSETQY
>TRBV7-3|TRBJ1-1
ASSSTGGGGEAF
>TRBV5-5|TRBJ1-6
ASSLEYGSPLH
>TRBV12-3/TRBV12-4|TRBJ2-3
ASSLAVHSTDTQY
>TRBV2|TRBJ1-1
ASSASPNTEAF
>TRBV12-3/TRBV12-4|TRBJ2-3
ASSFGGTGTAQY
>TRBV7-9|TRBJ2-7
ASSLAGDPYEQY
>TRBV4-3|TRBJ2-3
ASSQDHGGLYTQY
>TRBV10-3|TRBJ2-5
AIGNRGGGVGETQY
>TRBV3-1|TRBJ1-2
ASSQLRTAGYT
>TRBV6-5|TRBJ2-3
ASSYNGRGRGDTQY
>TRBV4-1|TRBJ2-1
ASSPGSGGAYNEQF
>TRBV7-8|TRBJ2-3
ASSLRTGRTDTQY
>TRBV5-4|TRBJ2-2
ASRTNTGELF
>TRBV5-1|TRBJ1-1
ASSFRGGTEAF
>TRBV29-1|TRBJ2-1
SVEAGENYNEQF
>TRBV19|TRBJ2-5
ASSIERQETQY
>TRBV7-2|TRBJ1-1
ASEITPNTEAF
>TRBV20-1|TRBJ2-3
SAGTSGSTDTQY
>TRBV4-3|TRBJ2-5
ASSQEGPDRRARETQY
>TRBV20-1|TRBJ2-7
SARGRGTGSYEQY
>TRBV3-1|TRBJ2-7
ASRMGSRPGGHEQY
>TRBV4-2|TRBJ2-1
ASSQPGSRMGNEQF
>TRBV5-6|TRBJ2-1
ASSFVPSSYNEQF
>TRBV20-1|TRBJ2-5
SASSPDKETQY
>TRBV5-1|TRBJ2-3
ASSGTSGVTDTQY
>TRBV5-1|TRBJ1-1
ASSFSRGVTEAF
>TRBV9|TRBJ1-6
ASSVTPGENSPLH
>TRBV10-3|TRBJ1-3
AISVAGARNTIY